This paragraph covers one T cell receptor (beta chain) sequence. What it binds is not known. Libraries were prepared by immunoSEQ multiplex PCR; TCRdb keeps only in-frame clonotypes and omits some of them. This repertoire shows roughly 120,000 clones, around 94% found once; its top ten account for under 0.025%. Corrective heart surgery yielded resections, and these provided the thymus tissue. Infants, healthy and Finnish, who were having corrective surgery for congenital heart defects served as donors. This sample is drawn from a study of human thymus T cells. Study-level results: Thymic and blood repertoires seemed to show skewed V and J gene use. Overlap was high between thymic repertoires from unrelated individuals, as reported in related research.

Sequenced material: thymus tissue. This sequence originates from a boy under two years old with a congenital heart defect but otherwise immunologically healthy.

CDR3 residues: CASSQDLGTNKQETQYF. As DNA, the CDR3 is TGTGCCAGCAGCCAAGATTTGGGGACCAATAAACAAGAGACCCAGTACTTC. The chain couples TRBV4-2 to TRBJ2-5; D may match TRBD1 or TRBD2 (5 bases each). The CDR3 runs 17 residues. CDR1 LGHNA and CDR2 YNFKEQ come from the germline V gene. Trimming took 0 bases from V and 2 from J, leaving 16 bases between them.